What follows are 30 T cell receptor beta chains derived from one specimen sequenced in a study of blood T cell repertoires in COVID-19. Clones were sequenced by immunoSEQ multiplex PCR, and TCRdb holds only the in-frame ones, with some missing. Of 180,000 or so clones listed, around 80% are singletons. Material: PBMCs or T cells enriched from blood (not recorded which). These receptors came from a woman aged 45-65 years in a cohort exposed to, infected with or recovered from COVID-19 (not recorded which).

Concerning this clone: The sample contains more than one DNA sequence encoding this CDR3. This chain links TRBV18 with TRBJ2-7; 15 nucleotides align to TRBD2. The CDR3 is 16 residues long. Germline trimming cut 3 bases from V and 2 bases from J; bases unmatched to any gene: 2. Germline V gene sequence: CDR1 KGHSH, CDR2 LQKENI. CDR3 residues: CASSPGLAGGTYEQYF. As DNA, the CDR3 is TGTGCCAGCTCACCGGGACTAGCGGGAGGAACCTACGAGCAGTACTTC.

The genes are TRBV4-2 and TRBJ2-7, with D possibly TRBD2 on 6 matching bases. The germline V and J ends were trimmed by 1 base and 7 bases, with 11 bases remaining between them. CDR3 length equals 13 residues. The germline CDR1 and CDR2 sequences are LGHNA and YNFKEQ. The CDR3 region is CASSQVGAGEQYF. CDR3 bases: TGTGCCAGCAGCCAAGTAGGTGCGGGGGAGCAGTACTTC.

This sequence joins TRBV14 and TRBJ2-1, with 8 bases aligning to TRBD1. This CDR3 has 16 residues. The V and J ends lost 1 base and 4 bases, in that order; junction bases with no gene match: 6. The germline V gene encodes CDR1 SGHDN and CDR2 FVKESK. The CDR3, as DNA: TGTGCCAGCAGCCAAGCAGGGACAGGAGTTTACAATGAGCAGTTCTTC. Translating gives CASSQAGTGVYNEQFF.

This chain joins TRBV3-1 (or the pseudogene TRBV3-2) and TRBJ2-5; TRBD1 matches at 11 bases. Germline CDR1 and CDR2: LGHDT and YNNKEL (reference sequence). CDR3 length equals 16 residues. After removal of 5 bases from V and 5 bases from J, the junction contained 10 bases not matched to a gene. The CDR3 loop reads CASSSRDRGVRETQYF. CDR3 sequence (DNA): TGTGCCAGCAGCTCCAGGGACAGGGGGGTACGGGAGACCCAGTACTTC.

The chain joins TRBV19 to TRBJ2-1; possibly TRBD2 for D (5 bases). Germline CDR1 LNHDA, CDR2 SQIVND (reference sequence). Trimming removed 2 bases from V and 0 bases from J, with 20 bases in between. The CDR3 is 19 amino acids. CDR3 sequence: CASSINHRADGSSYNEQFF. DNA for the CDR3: TGTGCCAGTAGTATAAACCATCGCGCAGATGGGAGCTCCTACAATGAGCAGTTCTTC.

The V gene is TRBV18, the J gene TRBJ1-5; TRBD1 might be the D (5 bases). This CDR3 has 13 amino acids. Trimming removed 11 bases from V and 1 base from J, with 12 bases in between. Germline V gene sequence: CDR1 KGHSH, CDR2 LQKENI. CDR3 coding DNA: TGTGCCTCTGCGACAGACAGCAATCAGCCCCAGCATTTT. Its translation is CASATDSNQPQHF.

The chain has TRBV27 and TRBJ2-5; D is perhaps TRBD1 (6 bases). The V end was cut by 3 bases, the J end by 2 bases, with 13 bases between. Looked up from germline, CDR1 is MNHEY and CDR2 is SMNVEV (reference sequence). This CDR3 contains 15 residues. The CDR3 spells CASSFDRTVQETQYF. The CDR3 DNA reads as TGTGCCAGCAGTTTCGACAGGACCGTACAAGAGACCCAGTACTTC.

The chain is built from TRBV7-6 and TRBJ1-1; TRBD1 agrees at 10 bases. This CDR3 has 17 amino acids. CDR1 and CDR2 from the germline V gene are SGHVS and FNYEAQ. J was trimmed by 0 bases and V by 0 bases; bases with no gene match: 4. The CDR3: CASSLALGQGVNTEAFF. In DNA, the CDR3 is TGTGCCAGCAGCTTAGCATTAGGACAGGGGGTGAACACTGAAGCTTTCTTT.

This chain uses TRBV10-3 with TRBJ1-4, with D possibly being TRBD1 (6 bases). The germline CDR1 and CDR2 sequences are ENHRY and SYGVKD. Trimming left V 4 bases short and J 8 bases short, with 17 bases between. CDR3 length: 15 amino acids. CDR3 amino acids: CAISGETGKGEKLFF. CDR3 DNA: TGTGCCATCAGTGGGGAAACAGGGAAAGGCGAAAAACTGTTTTTT.

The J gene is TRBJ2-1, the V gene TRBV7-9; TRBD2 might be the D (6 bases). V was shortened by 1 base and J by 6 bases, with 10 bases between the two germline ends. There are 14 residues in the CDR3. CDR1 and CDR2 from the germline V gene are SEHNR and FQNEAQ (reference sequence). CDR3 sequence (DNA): TGTGCCAGCAGCTTAGAGGGGAGGAGCAATGAGCAGTTCTTC. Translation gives CASSLEGRSNEQFF. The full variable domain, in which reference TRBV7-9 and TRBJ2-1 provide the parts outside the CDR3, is DTGVSQNPRHKITKRGQNVTFRCDPISEHNRLYWYRQTLGQGPEFLTYFQNEAQLEKSRLLSDRFSAERPKGSFSTLEIQRTEQGDSAMYLCASSLEGRSNEQFFGPGTRLTVL.

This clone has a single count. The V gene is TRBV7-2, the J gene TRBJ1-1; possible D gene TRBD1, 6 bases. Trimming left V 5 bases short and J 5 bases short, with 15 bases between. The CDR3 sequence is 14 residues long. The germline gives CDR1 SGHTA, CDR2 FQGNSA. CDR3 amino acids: CASSQRGGVTEAFF. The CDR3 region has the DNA TGTGCCAGCAGCCAAAGGGGGGGGGTAACTGAAGCTTTCTTT.

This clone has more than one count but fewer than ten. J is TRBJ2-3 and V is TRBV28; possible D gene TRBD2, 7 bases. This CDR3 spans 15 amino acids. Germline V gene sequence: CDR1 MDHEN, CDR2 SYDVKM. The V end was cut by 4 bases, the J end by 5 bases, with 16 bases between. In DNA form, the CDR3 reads TGTGCCAGCAGTTCTCGTCGAAGGGGGGGAGATACGCAGTATTTT. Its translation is CASSSRRRGGDTQYF.

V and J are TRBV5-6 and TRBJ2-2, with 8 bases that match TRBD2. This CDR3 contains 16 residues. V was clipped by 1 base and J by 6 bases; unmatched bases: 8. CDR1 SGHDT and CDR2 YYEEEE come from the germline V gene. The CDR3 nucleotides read TGTGCCAGCAGCTTGTATACTAGCGGAAAACCCGGGGAGCTGTTTTTT. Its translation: CASSLYTSGKPGELFF.

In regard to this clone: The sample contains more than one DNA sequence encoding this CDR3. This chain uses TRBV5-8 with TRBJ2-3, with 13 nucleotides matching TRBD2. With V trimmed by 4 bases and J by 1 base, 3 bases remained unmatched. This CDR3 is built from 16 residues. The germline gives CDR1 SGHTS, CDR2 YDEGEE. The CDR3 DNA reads TGTGCCAGCAGCCGTGGACTAGCGGGGGGCACAGATACGCAGTATTTT. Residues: CASSRGLAGGTDTQYF.

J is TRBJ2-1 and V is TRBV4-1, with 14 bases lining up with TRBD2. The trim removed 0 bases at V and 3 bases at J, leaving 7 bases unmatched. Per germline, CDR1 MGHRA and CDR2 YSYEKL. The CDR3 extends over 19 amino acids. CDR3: CASSQERQTSGRDYNEQFF. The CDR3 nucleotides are TGCGCCAGCAGCCAAGAAAGACAGACTAGCGGGAGGGACTACAATGAGCAGTTCTTC.

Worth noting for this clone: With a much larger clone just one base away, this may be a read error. This CDR3 reads CASSLDGDSTDTQYF. CDR3 nucleotides: TGCGCCAGCAGCTTGGACGGGGATAGCACAGATACGCAGTATTTT. The J gene is TRBJ2-3, the V gene TRBV5-1, with D tentatively TRBD2 (5 bases). CDR3 length: 15 amino acids. CDR1 SGHRS and CDR2 YFSETQ come from the germline V gene. V shed 0 bases and J shed 0 bases, with 8 bases lying between them.

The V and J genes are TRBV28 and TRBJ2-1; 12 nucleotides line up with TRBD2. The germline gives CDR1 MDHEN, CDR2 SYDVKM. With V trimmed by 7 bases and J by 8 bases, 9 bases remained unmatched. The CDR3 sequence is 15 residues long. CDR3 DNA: TGTGCCAGCATTGTAAGGACTAGCGGGATGTATGAGCAGTTCTTC. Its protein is CASIVRTSGMYEQFF.

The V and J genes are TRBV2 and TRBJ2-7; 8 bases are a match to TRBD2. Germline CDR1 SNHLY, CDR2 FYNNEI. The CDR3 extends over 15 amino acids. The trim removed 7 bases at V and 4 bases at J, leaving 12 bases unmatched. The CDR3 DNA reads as TGTGCCAGCAACCTCGGGGGGGCTTCGGGTTACGAGCAGTACTTC. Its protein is CASNLGGASGYEQYF.

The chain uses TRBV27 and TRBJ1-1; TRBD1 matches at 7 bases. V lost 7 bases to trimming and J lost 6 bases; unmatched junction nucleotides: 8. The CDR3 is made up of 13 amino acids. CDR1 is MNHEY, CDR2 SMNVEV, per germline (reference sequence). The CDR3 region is CASTLRGVPEAFF. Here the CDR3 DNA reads TGTGCCAGCACCCTCAGGGGGGTTCCTGAAGCTTTCTTT.

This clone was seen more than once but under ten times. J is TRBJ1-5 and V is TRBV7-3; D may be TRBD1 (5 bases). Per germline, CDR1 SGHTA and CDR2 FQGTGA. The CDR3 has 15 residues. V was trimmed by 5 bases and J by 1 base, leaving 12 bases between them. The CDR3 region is CASSIKGSSNQPQHF. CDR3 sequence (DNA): TGTGCCAGCAGCATTAAGGGGTCGAGCAATCAGCCCCAGCATTTT.

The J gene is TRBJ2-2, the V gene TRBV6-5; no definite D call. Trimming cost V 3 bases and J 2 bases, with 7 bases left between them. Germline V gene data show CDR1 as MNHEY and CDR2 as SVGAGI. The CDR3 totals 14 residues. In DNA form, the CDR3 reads TGTGCCAGCAGTTATATCTCCAACACCGGGGAGCTGTTTTTT. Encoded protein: CASSYISNTGELFF.

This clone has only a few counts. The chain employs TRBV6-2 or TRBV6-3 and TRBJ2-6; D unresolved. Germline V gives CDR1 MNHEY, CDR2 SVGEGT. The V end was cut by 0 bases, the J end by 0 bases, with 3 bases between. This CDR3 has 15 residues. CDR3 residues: CASSYSSSGANVLTF. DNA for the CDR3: TGTGCCAGCAGTTACTCTAGCTCTGGGGCCAACGTCCTGACTTTC.

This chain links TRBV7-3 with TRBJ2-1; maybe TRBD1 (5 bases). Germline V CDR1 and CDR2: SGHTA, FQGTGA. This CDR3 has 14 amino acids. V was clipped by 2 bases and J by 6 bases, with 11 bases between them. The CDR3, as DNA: TGTGCCAGCAGCTTAGGGGCGCAGGCCAATGAGCAGTTCTTC. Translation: CASSLGAQANEQFF.

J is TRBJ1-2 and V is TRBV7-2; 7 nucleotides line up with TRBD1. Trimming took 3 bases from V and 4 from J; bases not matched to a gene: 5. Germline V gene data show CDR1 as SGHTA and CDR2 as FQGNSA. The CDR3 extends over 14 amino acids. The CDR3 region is CASSFPGQFYGYTF. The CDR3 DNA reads TGTGCCAGCAGCTTCCCGGGACAGTTCTATGGCTACACCTTC.

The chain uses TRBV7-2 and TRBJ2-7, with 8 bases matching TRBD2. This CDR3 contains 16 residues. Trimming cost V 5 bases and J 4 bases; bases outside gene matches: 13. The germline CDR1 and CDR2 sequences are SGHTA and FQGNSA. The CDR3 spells CASSPQGSGGPYEQYF. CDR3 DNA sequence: TGTGCCAGCAGCCCTCAGGGGAGCGGGGGCCCTTACGAGCAGTACTTC. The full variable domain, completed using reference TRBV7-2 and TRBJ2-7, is GAGVSQSPSNKVTEKGKDVELRCDPISGHTALYWYRQSLGQGLEFLIYFQGNSAPDKSGLPSDRFSAERTGGSVSTLTIQRTQQEDSAVYLCASSPQGSGGPYEQYFGPGTRLTVT.

The CDR3 spells CASNPPGGNQPQHF. The CDR3 DNA sequence: TGTGCCAGTAACCCTCCGGGGGGCAATCAGCCCCAGCATTTT. The chain uses TRBV19 and TRBJ1-5, with D possibly TRBD1 on 5 matching bases. The CDR3 is 14 residues long. V was clipped by 7 bases and J by 2 bases, with 12 bases between them. The germline V gene encodes CDR1 LNHDA and CDR2 SQIVND (reference sequence).

The CDR3 nucleotides read TGTGCCAGCAGTTTACGCGACTACATTAAGCAGTTCTTC. The encoded protein is CASSLRDYIKQFF. The rearrangement joins TRBV27 to TRBJ2-1; a weak D match, TRBD2 (5 bases). The germline V gene encodes CDR1 MNHEY and CDR2 SMNVEV (reference sequence). Trimming took 2 bases from V and 11 from J, leaving 13 bases between them. This CDR3 contains 13 residues.

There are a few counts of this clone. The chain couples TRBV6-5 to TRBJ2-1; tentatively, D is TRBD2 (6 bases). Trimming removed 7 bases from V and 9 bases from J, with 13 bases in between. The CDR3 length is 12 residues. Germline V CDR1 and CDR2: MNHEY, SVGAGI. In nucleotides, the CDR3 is TGTGCCAGCACCCTCACCGGGGGTGAGCAGTTCTTC. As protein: CASTLTGGEQFF.

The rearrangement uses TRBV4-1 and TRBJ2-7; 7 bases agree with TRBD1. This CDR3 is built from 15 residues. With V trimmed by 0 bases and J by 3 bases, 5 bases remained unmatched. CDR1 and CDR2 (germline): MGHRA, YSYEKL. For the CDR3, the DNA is TGCGCCAGCAGCCAAGATAGGGGACAGAACTACGAGCAGTACTTC. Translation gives CASSQDRGQNYEQYF.

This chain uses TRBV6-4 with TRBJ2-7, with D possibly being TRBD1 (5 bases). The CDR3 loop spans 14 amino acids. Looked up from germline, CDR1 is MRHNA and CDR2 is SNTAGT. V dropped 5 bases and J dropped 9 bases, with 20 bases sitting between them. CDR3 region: CASSYVRQPLVQYF. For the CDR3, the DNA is TGTGCCAGCAGTTACGTTCGACAGCCGTTGGTGCAGTACTTC.